This is a list of T cell receptor beta chains from one sample in a study of Graves' ophthalmopathy and Graves' hyperthyroidism. TCRdb redid the calling of the multiplex PCR reads with MiXCR, one entry per CDR3 protein. The sample shows a few hundred thousand distinct CDR3 sequences, 15% of them seen only once. The sequenced sample was peripheral blood. These receptors originate from a young woman with stable Graves' hyperthyroidism. CDR3s include the opening cysteine and the closing phenylalanine or tryptophan. A D gene is named only where the DNA matches it firmly. Not every row has a clone size; where given, it reads once, few, many or a size class.

. many TRBJ1-1 TRBV2 CASRRGEDTEAFF TGTGCCAGCAGAAGGGGGGAGGACACTGAAGCTTTCTTT
TRBD1 many TRBJ1-2 TRBV19 CASSDRQGAGYGYTF TGTGCCAGTAGTGATCGACAGGGGGCCGGGTATGGCTACACCTTC
. many TRBJ1-1 TRBV5-1 CASRMELNTEAFF TGCGCCAGCAGAATGGAGTTGAACACTGAAGCTTTCTTT
. . TRBJ1-2 TRBV3-1 CASSQDSQGIYGYTF TGTGCCAGCAGCCAAGACTCACAGGGTATCTATGGCTACACCTTC
. . TRBJ1-1 TRBV6-1 CASSPYRDLSTSEAFF TGTGCCAGCAGTCCTTACAGGGATTTGTCGACGAGTGAAGCTTTCTTT
TRBD2 . TRBJ2-5 TRBV15 CATSRKGLASLETQYF TGTGCCACCAGCAGAAAAGGACTAGCGTCATTAGAGACCCAGTACTTC
. many TRBJ1-2 TRBV29-1 CSVDLQGRLSYGYTF TGCAGCGTTGATCTCCAGGGGAGATTGTCCTATGGCTACACCTTC
. many TRBJ1-1 TRBV11-1 CASSSTRAGNTEAFF TGTGCCAGCAGCTCAACACGAGCGGGGAACACTGAAGCTTTCTTT
. many TRBJ2-5 TRBV7-2 CASSPPGGAGQETQYF TGTGCCAGCAGCCCCCCCGGCGGGGCGGGCCAAGAGACCCAGTACTTC
TRBD1 few TRBJ2-7 TRBV4-1 CASSQASTGSYEQYF TGCGCCAGCAGCCAGGCCTCGACAGGGTCCTACGAGCAGTACTTC
TRBD1 many TRBJ1-1 TRBV29-1 CSVDWTGNTEAFF TGCAGCGTTGATTGGACAGGGAACACTGAAGCTTTCTTT
. . TRBJ2-7 TRBV4-2 CASSQALSAGILHEQYF TGTGCCAGCAGCCAAGCACTCTCGGCAGGGATTCTCCACGAGCAGTACTTC
. many TRBJ1-1 TRBV20-1 CSARDPGSPTEAFF TGCAGTGCTAGAGACCCCGGCTCCCCCACTGAAGCTTTCTTT
. many TRBJ1-5 TRBV12-3/TRBV12-4 CASSFNSGNQPQHF TGTGCCAGCAGTTTTAATAGTGGCAATCAGCCCCAGCATTTT
. . TRBJ2-5 TRBV11-1 CASSTWTLQETQYF TGTGCCAGCAGCACTTGGACTCTTCAAGAGACCCAGTACTTC